The present T cell receptor (beta chain) was sequenced within a study of cytomegalovirus exposure and HLA in healthy donors. With 60 Vbeta and 13 Jbeta primers, the PCR was carried out. Here immunoSEQ multiplex PCR was the method, and the copy in TCRdb shows in-frame clones only, minus some. The data show some 140,000 clones, 75% to 85% seen once. Looked up from germline, CDR1 is MGHDK and CDR2 is SYGVNS. This CDR3 has 15 residues. With V trimmed by 8 bases and J by 0 bases, 10 bases remained unmatched. This rearrangement joins TRBV25-1 to TRBJ2-7, with 7 bases identical to TRBD2. The specimen was PBMCs. The sequence was obtained from a male donor in good health and CMV-seronegative. CDR3 in amino acids: CASPAPGGGSYEQYF. The CDR3 DNA sequence: TGTGCCAGCCCGGCGCCTGGCGGGGGCTCCTACGAGCAGTACTTC.